The rows below give T cell receptor beta chains drawn from one sample of a study of T cells in Graves' hyperthyroidism and ophthalmopathy. TCRdb re-called the multiplex PCR reads with MiXCR, one entry per CDR3 protein. The sample gives approximately 570,000 distinct CDR3 sequences, 15% to 20% of which show up once; approximately 50% is in the top ten. The sequencing sample was made of blood. Receptors were obtained from a man in his forties with Graves' ophthalmopathy. The CDR3 runs from the conserved cysteine through the conserved F or W. Fields, in order: V gene, D gene, clone size, J gene, CDR3 protein, CDR3 DNA. D genes are given only for firm matches. Not every row has a clone size; where given, it reads once, few, many or a size class.

V gene: TRBV4-3; D gene: NA; clone size: NA; J gene: TRBJ1-1; CDR3 protein: CASSQGTANTEAFF; CDR3 DNA: TGCGCCAGCAGCCAGGGGACGGCGAACACTGAAGCTTTCTTT
V gene: TRBV20-1; D gene: NA; clone size: few; J gene: TRBJ2-5; CDR3 protein: CSASWSRGGETQYF; CDR3 DNA: TGCAGTGCTAGTTGGAGCCGGGGTGGCGAGACCCAGTACTTC
V gene: TRBV7-3; D gene: NA; clone size: few; J gene: TRBJ2-2; CDR3 protein: CASSTNGGLNTGELFF; CDR3 DNA: TGTGCCAGCAGCACCAACGGGGGGCTGAACACCGGGGAGCTGTTTTTT
V gene: TRBV30; D gene: NA; clone size: many; J gene: TRBJ1-1; CDR3 protein: CAWDRGTEAFF; CDR3 DNA: TGTGCCTGGGATAGAGGCACTGAAGCTTTCTTT
V gene: TRBV2; D gene: TRBD1; clone size: many; J gene: TRBJ2-6; CDR3 protein: CASSGGGALGANVLTF; CDR3 DNA: TGTGCCAGCAGTGGAGGGGGCGCGTTGGGGGCCAACGTCCTGACTTTC
V gene: TRBV5-4; D gene: NA; clone size: few; J gene: TRBJ1-1; CDR3 protein: CASRGGGDTEAFF; CDR3 DNA: TGTGCCAGCAGGGGGGGGGGGGACACTGAAGCTTTCTTT
V gene: TRBV20-1; D gene: NA; clone size: NA; J gene: TRBJ1-1; CDR3 protein: CSARSEGIGAFF; CDR3 DNA: TGCAGTGCTAGGTCAGAGGGGATAGGAGCTTTCTTT
V gene: TRBV7-6; D gene: NA; clone size: many; J gene: TRBJ2-3; CDR3 protein: CASSPLGGSGDSTDTQYF; CDR3 DNA: TGTGCCAGCAGCCCCCTCGGGGGCAGCGGGGATAGCACAGATACGCAGTATTTT
V gene: TRBV15; D gene: TRBD2; clone size: once; J gene: TRBJ2-1; CDR3 protein: CATSSPTAGSAYNEQFF; CDR3 DNA: TGTGCCACCAGCAGCCCTACAGCGGGGAGCGCTTACAATGAGCAGTTCTTC
V gene: TRBV27; D gene: NA; clone size: NA; J gene: TRBJ2-5; CDR3 protein: CASSLVGGQETQYF; CDR3 DNA: TGTGCCAGCAGTTTAGTAGGCGGGCAAGAGACCCAGTACTTC
V gene: TRBV18; D gene: TRBD1; clone size: many; J gene: TRBJ2-1; CDR3 protein: CASSPPKGTALRNEQFF; CDR3 DNA: TGTGCCAGCTCACCACCAAAGGGGACAGCCCTTAGGAATGAGCAGTTCTTC
V gene: TRBV7-9; D gene: NA; clone size: few; J gene: TRBJ1-4; CDR3 protein: CASSFAGRDEKLFF; CDR3 DNA: TGTGCCAGCAGTTTCGCGGGGCGTGATGAAAAACTGTTTTTT
V gene: TRBV11-2; D gene: NA; clone size: many; J gene: TRBJ2-2; CDR3 protein: CASSLGVGELFF; CDR3 DNA: TGTGCCAGCAGCTTAGGGGTCGGGGAGCTGTTTTTT
V gene: TRBV6-2/TRBV6-3; D gene: NA; clone size: NA; J gene: TRBJ2-1; CDR3 protein: CASRPLANNEQFF; CDR3 DNA: TGTGCCAGCAGACCACTAGCAAATAATGAGCAGTTCTTC
V gene: TRBV7-8; D gene: TRBD1; clone size: few; J gene: TRBJ1-1; CDR3 protein: CASQGQGTEAFF; CDR3 DNA: TGTGCCAGCCAGGGACAGGGGACTGAAGCTTTCTTT
V gene: TRBV12-3/TRBV12-4; D gene: NA; clone size: many; J gene: TRBJ2-3; CDR3 protein: CALTKKGTQYF; CDR3 DNA: TGTGCCCTTACAAAAAAAGGGACGCAGTATTTT
V gene: TRBV20-1; D gene: NA; clone size: NA; J gene: TRBJ1-1; CDR3 protein: CSARGGYNTEAFF; CDR3 DNA: TGCAGTGCTAGGGGGGGGTACAACACTGAAGCTTTCTTT
V gene: TRBV28; D gene: NA; clone size: many; J gene: TRBJ2-3; CDR3 protein: CASSSQTDTQYF; CDR3 DNA: TGTGCCAGCAGTTCCCAGACAGATACGCAGTATTTT
V gene: TRBV5-1; D gene: NA; clone size: few; J gene: TRBJ2-3; CDR3 protein: CASSLEYVTDTQYF; CDR3 DNA: TGCGCCAGCAGCTTGGAGTATGTCACAGATACGCAGTATTTT
V gene: TRBV30; D gene: TRBD2; clone size: few; J gene: TRBJ2-7; CDR3 protein: CAWSSSGTSFFYEQYF; CDR3 DNA: TGTGCCTGGAGTTCTTCTGGGACTAGCTTTTTCTACGAGCAGTACTTC
V gene: TRBV25-1; D gene: NA; clone size: NA; J gene: TRBJ2-3; CDR3 protein: CASSEARSTDTQYF; CDR3 DNA: TGTGCCAGCAGTGAGGCACGTAGCACAGATACGCAGTATTTT
V gene: TRBV20-1; D gene: NA; clone size: many; J gene: TRBJ1-1; CDR3 protein: CSASRDEAFF; CDR3 DNA: TGCAGTGCTAGCAGGGATGAAGCTTTCTTT
V gene: TRBV7-9; D gene: TRBD1; clone size: NA; J gene: TRBJ2-3; CDR3 protein: CAIPQQGPLPTDTQYF; CDR3 DNA: TGTGCCATCCCACAACAGGGGCCTCTTCCCACAGATACGCAGTATTTT
V gene: TRBV20-1; D gene: TRBD2; clone size: NA; J gene: TRBJ2-2; CDR3 protein: CSARPSGGYTGELFF; CDR3 DNA: TGCAGTGCTAGACCCAGCGGGGGATACACCGGGGAGCTGTTTTTT
V gene: TRBV5-1; D gene: TRBD1; clone size: few; J gene: TRBJ2-5; CDR3 protein: CASSRQGKPQETQYF; CDR3 DNA: TGCGCCAGCAGCCGACAGGGGAAACCCCAAGAGACCCAGTACTTC
V gene: TRBV12-3/TRBV12-4; D gene: TRBD2; clone size: NA; J gene: TRBJ2-3; CDR3 protein: CASSPKTSGSSDTQYF; CDR3 DNA: TGTGCCAGCAGTCCGAAGACTAGCGGGAGTTCAGATACGCAGTATTTT
V gene: TRBV3-1; D gene: TRBD1; clone size: NA; J gene: TRBJ1-4; CDR3 protein: CASSHGQGFTNEKLFF; CDR3 DNA: TGTGCCAGCAGCCACGGACAGGGTTTTACTAATGAAAAACTGTTTTTT
V gene: TRBV18; D gene: NA; clone size: few; J gene: TRBJ2-5; CDR3 protein: CASSPFQGKETQYF; CDR3 DNA: TGTGCCAGCTCCCCCTTTCAGGGGAAAGAGACCCAGTACTTC
V gene: TRBV19; D gene: NA; clone size: NA; J gene: TRBJ2-1; CDR3 protein: CASSRSETYNEQFF; CDR3 DNA: TGTGCCAGTAGTAGGAGTGAGACCTACAATGAGCAGTTCTTC
V gene: TRBV27; D gene: NA; clone size: NA; J gene: TRBJ1-1; CDR3 protein: CASSHGTLNTEAFF; CDR3 DNA: TGTGCCAGCAGCCATGGGACATTGAACACTGAAGCTTTCTTT
V gene: TRBV12-3/TRBV12-4; D gene: TRBD1; clone size: few; J gene: TRBJ1-5; CDR3 protein: CASSQTGSGQPQHF; CDR3 DNA: TGTGCCAGCAGTCAGACAGGGTCAGGTCAGCCCCAGCATTTT
V gene: TRBV19; D gene: NA; clone size: NA; J gene: TRBJ1-6; CDR3 protein: CASSIVGDSPLHF; CDR3 DNA: TGTGCCAGTAGTATTGTCGGGGATTCACCCCTCCACTTT
V gene: TRBV2; D gene: TRBD2; clone size: many; J gene: TRBJ2-2; CDR3 protein: CASSRGTSGGNTGELFF; CDR3 DNA: TGTGCCAGCAGCCGGGGGACTAGCGGGGGGAACACCGGGGAGCTGTTTTTT
V gene: TRBV20-1; D gene: TRBD2; clone size: many; J gene: TRBJ2-5; CDR3 protein: CSAPPGLGQETQYF; CDR3 DNA: TGCAGTGCTCCGCCGGGACTAGGCCAAGAGACCCAGTACTTC
V gene: TRBV12-3/TRBV12-4; D gene: NA; clone size: NA; J gene: TRBJ1-1; CDR3 protein: CASTQWAGPPNTEAFF; CDR3 DNA: TGTGCCAGCACCCAATGGGCAGGCCCCCCGAACACTGAAGCTTTCTTT
V gene: TRBV6-1; D gene: NA; clone size: few; J gene: TRBJ2-3; CDR3 protein: CASSFQVGADTQYF; CDR3 DNA: TGTGCCAGCAGTTTCCAGGTTGGCGCAGATACGCAGTATTTT
V gene: TRBV12-3/TRBV12-4; D gene: NA; clone size: NA; J gene: TRBJ2-5; CDR3 protein: CASSSLVPSQETQYF; CDR3 DNA: TGTGCCAGCAGCTCGCTGGTCCCTTCCCAAGAGACCCAGTACTTC
V gene: TRBV7-8; D gene: TRBD1; clone size: NA; J gene: TRBJ2-2; CDR3 protein: CASGTGANTGELFF; CDR3 DNA: TGTGCCAGTGGGACAGGTGCGAACACCGGGGAGCTGTTTTTT
V gene: TRBV12-3/TRBV12-4; D gene: TRBD1; clone size: NA; J gene: TRBJ1-2; CDR3 protein: CASSYEGADGYTF; CDR3 DNA: TGTGCCAGCAGTTATGAGGGGGCGGATGGCTACACCTTC